This T cell receptor beta chain emerged from a study of shared clonotypes between healthy human individuals. Genomic DNA belonging to each subset was distributed in equal measure over several immunoSEQ plates. Using immunoSEQ multiplex PCR, the repertoire was profiled, and TCRdb retains in-frame clones only, with some absent. Of over 2 million clones listed, about 95% are singletons. Sequenced input: naive CD4+ T cells sorted from blood. Documented subset: CD45RA+ positively selected. This TCR came from a man younger than 35 in good health.

CDR3 in amino acids: CASSFLPAGGADTQYF. The DNA of the CDR3 is TGTGCCAGCAGTTTCCTACCAGCGGGGGGGGCAGATACGCAGTATTTT. This chain connects TRBV27 to TRBJ2-3, with 10 bases that match TRBD2. J lost 4 bases, V lost 3 bases, and 7 bases had no gene match. The CDR3 contains 16 residues. Looked up from germline, CDR1 is MNHEY and CDR2 is SMNVEV (reference sequence).